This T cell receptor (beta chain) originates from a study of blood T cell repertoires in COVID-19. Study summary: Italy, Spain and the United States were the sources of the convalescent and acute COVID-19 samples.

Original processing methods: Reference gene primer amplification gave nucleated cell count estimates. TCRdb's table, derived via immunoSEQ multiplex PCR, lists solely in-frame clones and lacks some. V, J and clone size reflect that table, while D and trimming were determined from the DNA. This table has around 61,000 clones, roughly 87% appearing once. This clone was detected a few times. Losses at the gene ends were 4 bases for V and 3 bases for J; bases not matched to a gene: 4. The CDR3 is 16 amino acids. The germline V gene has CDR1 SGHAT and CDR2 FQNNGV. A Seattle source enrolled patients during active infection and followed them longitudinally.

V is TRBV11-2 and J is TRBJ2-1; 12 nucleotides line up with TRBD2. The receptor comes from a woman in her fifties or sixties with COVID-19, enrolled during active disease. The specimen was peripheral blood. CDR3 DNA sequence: TGTGCCAGCAGCTCTAGCGGGGGGGCTGTCTACAATGAGCAGTTCTTC. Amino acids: CASSSSGGAVYNEQFF.